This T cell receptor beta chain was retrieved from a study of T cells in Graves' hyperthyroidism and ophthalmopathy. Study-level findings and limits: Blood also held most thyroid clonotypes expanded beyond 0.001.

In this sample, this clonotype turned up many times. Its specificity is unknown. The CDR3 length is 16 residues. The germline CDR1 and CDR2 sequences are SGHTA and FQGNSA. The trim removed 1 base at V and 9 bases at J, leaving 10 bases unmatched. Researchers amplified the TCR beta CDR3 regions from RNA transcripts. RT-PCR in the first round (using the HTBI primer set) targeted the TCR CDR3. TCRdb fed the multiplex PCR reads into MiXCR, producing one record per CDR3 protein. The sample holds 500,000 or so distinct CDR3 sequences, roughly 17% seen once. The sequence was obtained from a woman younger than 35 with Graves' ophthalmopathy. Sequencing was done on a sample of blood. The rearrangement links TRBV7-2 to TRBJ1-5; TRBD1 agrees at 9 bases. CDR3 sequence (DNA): TGTGCCAGCAGCTTAGTATTCGGACAGGGGTCAGGGCCCCAGCATTTT. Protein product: CASSLVFGQGSGPQHF.